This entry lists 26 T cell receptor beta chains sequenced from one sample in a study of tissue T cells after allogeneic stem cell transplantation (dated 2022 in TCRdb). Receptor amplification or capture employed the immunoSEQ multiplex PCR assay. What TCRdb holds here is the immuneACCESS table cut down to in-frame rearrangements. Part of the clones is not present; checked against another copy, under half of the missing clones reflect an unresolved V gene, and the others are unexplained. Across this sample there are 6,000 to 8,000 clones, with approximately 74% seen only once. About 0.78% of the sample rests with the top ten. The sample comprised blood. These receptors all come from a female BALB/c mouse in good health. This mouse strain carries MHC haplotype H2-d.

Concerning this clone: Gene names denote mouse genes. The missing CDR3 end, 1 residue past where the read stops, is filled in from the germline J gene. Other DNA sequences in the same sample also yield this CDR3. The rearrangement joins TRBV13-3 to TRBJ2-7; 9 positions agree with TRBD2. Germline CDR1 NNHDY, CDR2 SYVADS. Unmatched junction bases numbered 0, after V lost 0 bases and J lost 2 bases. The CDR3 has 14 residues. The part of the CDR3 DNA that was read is TGTGCCAGCAGTGATGGGACTGGGGCCTATGAACAGTAC. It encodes CASSDGTGAYEQY. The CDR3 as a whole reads CASSDGTGAYEQYF.

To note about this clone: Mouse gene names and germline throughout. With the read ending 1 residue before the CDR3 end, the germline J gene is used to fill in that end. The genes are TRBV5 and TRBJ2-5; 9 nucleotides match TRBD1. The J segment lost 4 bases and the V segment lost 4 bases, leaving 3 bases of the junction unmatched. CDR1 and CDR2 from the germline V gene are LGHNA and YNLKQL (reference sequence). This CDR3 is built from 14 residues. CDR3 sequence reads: CASSRGTGKDTQYF. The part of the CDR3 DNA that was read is TGTGCCAGCAGCCGCGGGACAGGGAAAGACACCCAGTAC.

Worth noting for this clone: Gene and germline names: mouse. The CDR3 bases that were read are TGTGCCAGCAGTGCCGGGGTTTCCAACGAAAGATTATTT. Translating gives CASSAGVSNERLF. The entire CDR3 sequence reads CASSAGVSNERLFF. The chain employs TRBV13-3 and TRBJ1-4, with D uncertain. Coverage ceases 1 residue before the CDR3 finishes, and the germline J gene fills in the end. The CDR3 has 14 amino acids. Germline V gene data show CDR1 as NNHDY and CDR2 as SYVADS. V lost 3 bases and J 0 bases, leaving 6 bases between the germline ends. The variable domain in full, completed from reference TRBV13-3 and TRBJ1-4, reads EAAVTQSPRSKVAVTGGKVTLSCHQTNNHDYMYWYRQDTGHGLRLIHYSYVADSTEKGDIPDGYKASRPSQENFSLILELASLSQTAVYFCASSAGVSNERLFFGHGTKLSVL.

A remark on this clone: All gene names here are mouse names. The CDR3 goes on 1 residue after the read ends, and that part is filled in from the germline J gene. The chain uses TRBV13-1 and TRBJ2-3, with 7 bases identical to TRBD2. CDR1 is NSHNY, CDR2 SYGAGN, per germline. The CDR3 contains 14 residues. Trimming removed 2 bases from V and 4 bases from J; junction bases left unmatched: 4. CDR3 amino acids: CASSELGGSETLYF. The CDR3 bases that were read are TGTGCCAGCAGTGAATTGGGGGGTTCAGAAACGCTGTAT.

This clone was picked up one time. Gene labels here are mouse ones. The chain's CDR3 is CASSMAGANSPLYF. The CDR3 DNA, read in part, is TGTGCCAGCAGTATGGCAGGGGCTAATTCGCCCCTCTAC. The chain uses TRBV19 and TRBJ1-6, with D possibly matching TRBD1 (6 bases). The CDR3 extends 1 residue past the end of the read, so its final part is completed from the germline J gene. TRBJ1-6 is designated an ORF whose function remains uncertain. This CDR3 comprises 14 residues. The V gene's germline CDR1 is FNHDT and CDR2 SITEND (reference sequence). Trimming pared 2 bases from V and 6 bases from J, leaving 9 bases between.

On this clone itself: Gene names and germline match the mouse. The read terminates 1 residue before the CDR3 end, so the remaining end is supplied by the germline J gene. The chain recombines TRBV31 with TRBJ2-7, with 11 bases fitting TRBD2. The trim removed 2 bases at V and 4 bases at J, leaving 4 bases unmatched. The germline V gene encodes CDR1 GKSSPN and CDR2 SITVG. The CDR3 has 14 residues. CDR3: CAWSSDWGGYEQYF. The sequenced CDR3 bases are TGTGCCTGGAGTTCCGACTGGGGGGGGTATGAACAGTAC.

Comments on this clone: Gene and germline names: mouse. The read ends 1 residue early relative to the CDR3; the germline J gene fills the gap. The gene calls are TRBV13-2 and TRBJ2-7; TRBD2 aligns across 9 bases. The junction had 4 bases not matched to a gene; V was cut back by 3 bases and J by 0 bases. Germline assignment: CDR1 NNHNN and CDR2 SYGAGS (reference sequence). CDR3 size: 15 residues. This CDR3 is CASGVPGLGSYEQYF. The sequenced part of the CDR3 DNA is TGTGCCAGCGGTGTCCCGGGACTGGGCTCCTATGAACAGTAC.

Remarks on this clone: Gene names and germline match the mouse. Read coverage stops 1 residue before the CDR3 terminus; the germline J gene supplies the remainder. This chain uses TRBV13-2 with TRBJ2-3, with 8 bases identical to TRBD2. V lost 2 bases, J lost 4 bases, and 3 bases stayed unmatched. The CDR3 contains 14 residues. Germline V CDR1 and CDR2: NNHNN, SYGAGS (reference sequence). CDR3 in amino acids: CASGEGGRPETLYF. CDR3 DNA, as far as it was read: TGTGCCAGCGGTGAGGGGGGGCGCCCAGAAACGCTGTAT.

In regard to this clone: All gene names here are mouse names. The CDR3 DNA, read in part, is TGTGCCAGCAGTTTGGGGACAGGGGGCGAGAGGAACACCTTGTAC. Its protein is CASSLGTGGERNTLY. The CDR3 in full is CASSLGTGGERNTLYF. J is TRBJ2-4 and V is TRBV14; 12 bases fit TRBD1. The read falls 1 residue short of the CDR3 end, and the missing part is taken from the germline J gene. This CDR3 region has 16 residues. Germline V CDR1 and CDR2: SGHDT, FRDEAV. The V segment lost 2 bases and the J segment 6 bases; nucleotides outside the gene matches: 7.

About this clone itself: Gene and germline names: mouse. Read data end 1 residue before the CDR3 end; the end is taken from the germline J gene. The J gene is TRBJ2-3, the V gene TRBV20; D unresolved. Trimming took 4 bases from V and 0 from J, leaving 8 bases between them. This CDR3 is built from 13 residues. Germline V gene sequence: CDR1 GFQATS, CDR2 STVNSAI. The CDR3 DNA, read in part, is TGTGGTGCTACCCCGGACAGTGCAGAAACGCTGTAT. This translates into CGATPDSAETLY. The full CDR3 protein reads CGATPDSAETLYF.

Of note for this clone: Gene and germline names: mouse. The CDR3 sequence: CASSDARGLGGFGAEQFF. Incomplete CDR3 DNA: TGTGCCAGCAGTGATGCAAGGGGACTGGGGGGGTTTGGGGCTGAGCAGTTC. The rearrangement uses TRBV13-1 and TRBJ2-1; 13 bases are a match to TRBD2. From the germline J gene comes the end of the CDR3, since the read stops 1 residue before it. V gave up 0 bases and J gave up 7 bases; unmatched junction bases: 10. This CDR3 comprises 18 residues. In germline, CDR1 is NSHNY, CDR2 SYGAGN.

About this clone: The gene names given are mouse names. CDR3 DNA (partial): TGTGCCAGCAGCGATCTCCCGGGGACAGATAATTCGCCCCTCTAC. This codes for CASSDLPGTDNSPLY. The complete CDR3 reads CASSDLPGTDNSPLYF. The V and J genes are TRBV13-3 and TRBJ1-6, with TRBD1 matching over 7 bases. From the germline J gene comes the end of the CDR3, since the read stops 1 residue before it. TRBJ1-6 falls under the ORF class, with uncertain function. This CDR3 has 16 residues. The ends lost 5 bases at V and 5 bases at J; junction bases unmatched: 10. Looked up from germline, CDR1 is NNHDY and CDR2 is SYVADS.

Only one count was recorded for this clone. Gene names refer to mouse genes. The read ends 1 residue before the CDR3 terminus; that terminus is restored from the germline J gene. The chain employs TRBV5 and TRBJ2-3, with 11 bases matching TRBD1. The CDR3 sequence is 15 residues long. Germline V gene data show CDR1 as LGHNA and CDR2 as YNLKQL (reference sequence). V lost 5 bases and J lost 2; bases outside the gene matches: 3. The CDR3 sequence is CASSGGQGDAETLYF. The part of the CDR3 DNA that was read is TGTGCCAGCAGCGGGGGACAGGGGGATGCAGAAACGCTGTAT.

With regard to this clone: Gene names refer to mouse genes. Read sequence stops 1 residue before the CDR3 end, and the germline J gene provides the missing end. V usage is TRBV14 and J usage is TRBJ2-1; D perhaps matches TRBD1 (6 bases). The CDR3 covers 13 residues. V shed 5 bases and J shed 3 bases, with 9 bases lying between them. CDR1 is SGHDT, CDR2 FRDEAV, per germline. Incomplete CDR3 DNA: TGTGCCAGCAGCCCCAGGGGCTATGCTGAGCAGTTC. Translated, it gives CASSPRGYAEQF. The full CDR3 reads CASSPRGYAEQFF.

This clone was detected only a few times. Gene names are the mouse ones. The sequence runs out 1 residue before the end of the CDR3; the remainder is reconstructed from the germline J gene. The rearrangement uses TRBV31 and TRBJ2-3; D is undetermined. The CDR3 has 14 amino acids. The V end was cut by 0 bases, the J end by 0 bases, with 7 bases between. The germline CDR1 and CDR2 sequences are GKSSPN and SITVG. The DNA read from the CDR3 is TGTGCCTGGAGTCTTCGCGGTAGTGCAGAAACGCTGTAT. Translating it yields CAWSLRGSAETLY. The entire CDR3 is CAWSLRGSAETLYF.

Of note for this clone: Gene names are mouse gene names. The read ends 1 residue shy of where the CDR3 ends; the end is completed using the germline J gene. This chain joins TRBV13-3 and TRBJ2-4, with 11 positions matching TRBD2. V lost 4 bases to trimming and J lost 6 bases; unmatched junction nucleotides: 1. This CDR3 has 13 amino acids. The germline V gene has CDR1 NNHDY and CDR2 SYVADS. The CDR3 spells CASSRTGGNTLYF. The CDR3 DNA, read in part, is TGTGCCAGCAGTCGGACTGGGGGGAACACCTTGTAC. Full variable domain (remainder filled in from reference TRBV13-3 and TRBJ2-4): EAAVTQSPRSKVAVTGGKVTLSCHQTNNHDYMYWYRQDTGHGLRLIHYSYVADSTEKGDIPDGYKASRPSQENFSLILELASLSQTAVYFCASSRTGGNTLYFGAGTRLSVL.

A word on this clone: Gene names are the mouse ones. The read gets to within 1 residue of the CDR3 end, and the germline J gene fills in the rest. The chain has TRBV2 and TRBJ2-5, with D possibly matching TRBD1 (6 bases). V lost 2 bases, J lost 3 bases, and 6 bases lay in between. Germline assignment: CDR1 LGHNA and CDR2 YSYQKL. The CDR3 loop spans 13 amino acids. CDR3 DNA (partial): TGTGCCAGCAGCCAACAGGGGCAAGACACCCAGTAC. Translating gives CASSQQGQDTQY. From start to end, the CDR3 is CASSQQGQDTQYF.

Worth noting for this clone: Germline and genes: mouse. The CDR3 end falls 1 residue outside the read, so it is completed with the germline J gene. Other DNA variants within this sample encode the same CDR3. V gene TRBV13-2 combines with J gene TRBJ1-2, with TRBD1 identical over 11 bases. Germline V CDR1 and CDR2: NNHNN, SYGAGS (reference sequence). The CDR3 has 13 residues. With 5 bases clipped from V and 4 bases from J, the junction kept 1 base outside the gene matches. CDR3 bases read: TGTGCCAGCGGGGGGACAGGGGGCTCCGACTACACC. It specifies CASGGTGGSDYT. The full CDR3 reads CASGGTGGSDYTF.

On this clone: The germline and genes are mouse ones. CDR3 DNA, as far as it was read: TGTGCCTGGAGTCTGACTGGGGGGCAACTTGCTGAGCAGTTC. Its protein is CAWSLTGGQLAEQF. The CDR3 in its entirety is CAWSLTGGQLAEQFF. The gene calls are TRBV31 and TRBJ2-1, with 10 bases aligning to TRBD2. The read terminates 1 residue ahead of where the CDR3 ends, so the germline J gene completes it. The trim removed 0 bases at V and 6 bases at J, leaving 5 bases unmatched. CDR1 and CDR2 (germline): GKSSPN, SITVG. The length of the CDR3 is 15 residues. The full variable domain, in which reference TRBV31 and TRBJ2-1 provide the parts outside the CDR3, is AQTIHQWPVAEIKAVGSPLSLGCTIKGKSSPNLYWYWQATGGTLQQLFYSITVGQVESVVQLNLSASRPKDDQFILSTEKLLLSHSGFYLCAWSLTGGQLAEQFFGPGTRLTVL.

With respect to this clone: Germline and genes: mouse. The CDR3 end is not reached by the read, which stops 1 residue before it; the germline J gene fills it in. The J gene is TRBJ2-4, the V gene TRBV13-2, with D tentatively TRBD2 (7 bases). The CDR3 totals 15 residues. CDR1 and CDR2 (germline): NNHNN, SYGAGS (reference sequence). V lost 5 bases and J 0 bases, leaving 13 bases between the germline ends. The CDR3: CASGLLGASQNTLYF. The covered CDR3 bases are TGTGCCAGCGGGCTCCTGGGGGCTAGTCAAAACACCTTGTAC.

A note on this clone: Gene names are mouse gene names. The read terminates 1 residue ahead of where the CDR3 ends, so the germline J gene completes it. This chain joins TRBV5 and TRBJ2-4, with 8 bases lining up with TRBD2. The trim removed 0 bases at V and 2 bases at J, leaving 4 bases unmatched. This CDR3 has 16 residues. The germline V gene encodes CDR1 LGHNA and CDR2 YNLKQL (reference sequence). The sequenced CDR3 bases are TGTGCCAGCAGCCAAGATAGGGGGGGGCCTCAAAACACCTTGTAC. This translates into CASSQDRGGPQNTLY. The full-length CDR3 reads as CASSQDRGGPQNTLYF.

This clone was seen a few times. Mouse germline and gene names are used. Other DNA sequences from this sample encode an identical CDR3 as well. Here the CDR3 reads CASSQVAANERLFF. The sequenced CDR3 bases are TGTGCCAGCAGCCAAGTGGCAGCCAACGAAAGATTATTT. The chain carries TRBV5 and TRBJ1-4; D is unclear. The read halts 1 residue ahead of the CDR3 end, with the missing end drawn from the germline J gene. Trimming cost V 1 base and J 3 bases, with 6 bases left between them. The CDR3 has 14 amino acids. The germline V gene has CDR1 LGHNA and CDR2 YNLKQL (reference sequence).

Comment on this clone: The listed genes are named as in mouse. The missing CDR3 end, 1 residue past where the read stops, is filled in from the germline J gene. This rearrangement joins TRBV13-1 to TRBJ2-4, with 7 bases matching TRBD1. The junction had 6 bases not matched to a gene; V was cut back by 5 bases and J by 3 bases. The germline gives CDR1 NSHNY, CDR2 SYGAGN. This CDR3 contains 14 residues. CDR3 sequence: CASSTQGWQNTLYF. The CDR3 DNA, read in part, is TGTGCCAGCAGCACACAGGGGTGGCAAAACACCTTGTAC.

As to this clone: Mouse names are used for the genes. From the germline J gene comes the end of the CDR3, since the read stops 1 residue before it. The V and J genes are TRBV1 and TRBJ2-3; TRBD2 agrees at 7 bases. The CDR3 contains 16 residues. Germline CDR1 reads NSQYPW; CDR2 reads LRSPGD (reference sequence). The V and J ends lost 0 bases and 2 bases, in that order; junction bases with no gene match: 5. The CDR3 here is CTCSAEWGVDAETLYF. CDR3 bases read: TGCACCTGCAGTGCAGAGTGGGGGGTGGATGCAGAAACGCTGTAT.

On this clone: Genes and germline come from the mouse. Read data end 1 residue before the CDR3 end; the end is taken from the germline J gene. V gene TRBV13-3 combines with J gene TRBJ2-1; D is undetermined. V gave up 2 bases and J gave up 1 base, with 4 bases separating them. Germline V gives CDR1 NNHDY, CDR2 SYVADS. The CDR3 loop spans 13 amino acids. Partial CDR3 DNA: TGTGCCAGCAGTGAACAAAACTATGCTGAGCAGTTC. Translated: CASSEQNYAEQF. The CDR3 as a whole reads CASSEQNYAEQFF.

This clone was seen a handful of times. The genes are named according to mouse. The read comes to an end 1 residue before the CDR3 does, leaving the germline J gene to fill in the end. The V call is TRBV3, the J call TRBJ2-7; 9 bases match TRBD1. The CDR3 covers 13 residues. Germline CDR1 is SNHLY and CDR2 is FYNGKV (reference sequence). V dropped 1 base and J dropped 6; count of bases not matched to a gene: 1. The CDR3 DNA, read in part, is TGTGCCAGCAGCTTAGACAGGGGGCGTGAACAGTAC. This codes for CASSLDRGREQY. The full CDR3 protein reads CASSLDRGREQYF.